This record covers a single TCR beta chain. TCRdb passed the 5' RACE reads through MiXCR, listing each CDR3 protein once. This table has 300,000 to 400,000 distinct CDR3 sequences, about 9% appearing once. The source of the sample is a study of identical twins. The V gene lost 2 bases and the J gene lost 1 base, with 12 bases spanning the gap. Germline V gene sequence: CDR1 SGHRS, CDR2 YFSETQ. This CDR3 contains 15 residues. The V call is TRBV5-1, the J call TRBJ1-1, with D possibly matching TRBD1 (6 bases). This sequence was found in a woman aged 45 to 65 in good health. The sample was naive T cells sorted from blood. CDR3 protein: CASSFSGGENTEAFF. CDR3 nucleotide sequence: TGCGCCAGCAGCTTTTCTGGGGGCGAGAACACTGAAGCTTTCTTT.